The T cell receptor beta chain described here comes from a study of vaccination and CD4 T cells after COVID-19. Looking at the study overall: Post-COVID specimens were obtained a median approximately 95 days after diagnosis (range 35 to 161).

This clonotype is a singleton in its sample. The antigen is unknown. Cultured CD4+ T-cell DNA underwent Oncomine TCR Beta short-read sequencing. The source of extracted genomic DNA was cultured CD4+ T cells. One entry per CDR3 protein, called by TCRdb with MiXCR from the PCR reads. This table has roughly 20,000 distinct CDR3 sequences, 52% appearing once. Stated treatment: approximately 9-day PBMC culture with coronavirus spike peptide pools or control peptides (ViraFEST assay). Under the ViraFEST approach, antigen-specific T cells were expanded with peptide pools and TCRs subsequently sequenced. Approximately 1.8 million PBMCs per well were cultured with about 10 IU/ml IL-2 and 8.5 to 10 ug/ml peptide pools. The receptor's source is a human donor who had recovered from COVID-19. Specimen: CD4+ T cells from blood, cultured in vitro.

The CDR3 loop is CATSSIRDRNYGYTF. Written as DNA, the CDR3 is TGTGCCACCAGCAGCATCCGGGACAGAAACTATGGCTACACCTTC. This chain connects TRBV15 to TRBJ1-2; 7 positions agree with TRBD1. V shed 3 bases and J 2 bases; nucleotides not matched to a gene: 6. The CDR3 has 15 amino acids. Germline CDR1 is LNHNV and CDR2 is YYDKDF (reference sequence). Full variable domain (missing parts from reference TRBV15 and TRBJ1-2): DAMVIQNPRYQVTQFGKPVTLSCSQTLNHNVMYWYQQKSSQAPKLLFHYYDKDFNNEADTPDNFQSRRPNTSFCFLDIRSPGLGDTAMYLCATSSIRDRNYGYTFGSGTRLTVV.